Following are 3 T cell receptor beta chains from one sample sequenced in a study of shared clonotypes between healthy human individuals. Produced via immunoSEQ multiplex PCR; TCRdb's table is partial and in-frame only. The sample shows some 500,000 clones, roughly three quarters of them seen only once. The sequenced sample consisted of PBMCs. Every receptor here comes from a woman in her 40s in good health. Some clones in this sample may be carry-over from other donors' samples.

Details on this clone: Since a far larger clone is one base different, this is likely a read error. This sample includes further DNA sequences coding for the same CDR3. The CDR3 sequence: CASSPGLPPYEQYF. In DNA form, the CDR3 reads TGCGCTAGCAGCCCGGGATTACCCCCCTACGAGCAGTACTTC. This chain links TRBV5-1 with TRBJ2-7; D is possibly TRBD2 (5 bases). This CDR3 has 14 amino acids. Per the germline V gene, CDR1 is SGHRS and CDR2 is YFSETQ.

Details on this clone: Other DNA variants within this sample encode the same CDR3. This chain joins TRBV27 and TRBJ2-7; 11 positions agree with TRBD1. This CDR3 is 15 amino acids long. Trimming cost V 2 bases and J 2 bases; bases outside gene matches: 2. The V gene's germline CDR1 is MNHEY and CDR2 SMNVEV (reference sequence). CDR3 protein: CASSLLGQGAYEQYF. The CDR3 DNA reads TGTGCCAGCAGTTTACTGGGACAGGGGGCCTACGAGCAGTACTTC.

There are many counts of this clone. Other DNA sequences within the sample encode an identical CDR3. The J gene is TRBJ2-5, the V gene TRBV7-9; the D gene is possibly TRBD1 (5 bases). The CDR3 sequence is 12 residues long. The ends were cut back, 5 bases at V and 5 bases at J, with 9 bases in the middle. Germline values: CDR1 SEHNR, CDR2 FQNEAQ (reference sequence). CDR3 in amino acids: CASSRGGETQYF. CDR3 DNA: TGTGCCAGCAGCAGGGGTGGGGAGACCCAGTACTTC.